One and the same sample provided the 32 T cell receptor beta chains below, sequenced in a study of shared clonotypes between healthy human individuals. Here immunoSEQ multiplex PCR was the method, and the copy in TCRdb shows in-frame clones only, minus some. The sample yields around 2.1 million clones, approximately 94% seen once. Specimen: naive CD4+ T cells sorted from blood. The subset was: CD45RA+ positively selected. The receptors originated from a young man in good health.

J is TRBJ2-5 and V is TRBV10-2, with a possible D match to TRBD1 (6 bases). CDR1 is WSHSY, CDR2 SAAADI, per germline. V lost 3 bases and J 3 bases, leaving 17 bases between the germline ends. CDR3 size: 16 residues. This CDR3 is CASSDWLGAGEETQYF. CDR3 sequence (DNA): TGCGCCAGCAGTGATTGGCTGGGGGCAGGGGAAGAGACCCAGTACTTC.

The chain links TRBV5-4 to TRBJ2-5; 11 positions match TRBD1. Germline V gene sequence: CDR1 SGHNT, CDR2 YYREEE (reference sequence). The CDR3 spans 15 residues. Germline trimming cut 4 bases from V and 5 bases from J; bases unmatched to any gene: 7. The CDR3 here is CASSPRTGGVETQYF. The CDR3 nucleotides are TGTGCCAGCAGCCCGCGGACAGGGGGCGTTGAGACCCAGTACTTC.

The chain joins TRBV5-1 to TRBJ1-1; 7 bases agree with TRBD1. V lost 5 bases and J lost 4; bases outside the gene matches: 11. Germline loops: CDR1 SGHRS, CDR2 YFSETQ. There are 15 residues in the CDR3. Written as DNA, the CDR3 is TGCGCCAGCAGTTACCAGGGGGATCTGGGCACTGAAGCTTTCTTT. Its translation is CASSYQGDLGTEAFF.

V gene TRBV4-3 combines with J gene TRBJ2-3; the D gene is possibly TRBD1 (6 bases). Trimming pared 1 base from V and 6 bases from J, leaving 11 bases between. Germline values: CDR1 LGHNA, CDR2 YSLEER. CDR3 length: 14 residues. CDR3 in amino acids: CASSQGQAVDTQYF. CDR3 sequence (DNA): TGCGCCAGCAGCCAAGGACAGGCGGTGGATACGCAGTATTTT.

This chain uses TRBV25-1 with TRBJ2-7; no firm D call. Germline V gene lookup returns CDR1 MGHDK and CDR2 SYGVNS. Deletions cut 2 bases from V and 6 bases from J, with 14 bases between. The CDR3 loop spans 14 amino acids. This chain's CDR3 is CASSEAAWKGEQYF. DNA for the CDR3: TGTGCCAGCAGTGAAGCTGCGTGGAAAGGCGAGCAGTACTTC.

V and J are TRBV6-6 and TRBJ1-4, with a tentative D call TRBD1 (6 bases). The germline V gene encodes CDR1 MNHNY and CDR2 SVGAGI (reference sequence). CDR3 size: 16 residues. Trimming left V 1 base short and J 5 bases short, with 14 bases between. CDR3 in amino acids: CASSYLGGGGNEKLFF. The CDR3 DNA reads as TGTGCCAGCAGTTACTTGGGAGGGGGTGGGAATGAAAAACTGTTTTTT.

The gene calls are TRBV6-1 and TRBJ1-6; no firm D call. The CDR3 consists of 15 residues. V lost 3 bases and J lost 4, with 10 bases in between. Germline V gene sequence: CDR1 MNHNS, CDR2 SASEGT. CDR3 protein: CASSDSGLYNSPLHF. The CDR3 DNA is TGTGCCAGCAGTGATTCAGGACTATATAATTCACCCCTCCACTTT.

This chain uses TRBV10-2 with TRBJ2-1; D remains ambiguous. The CDR3 sequence is 17 residues long. In germline, CDR1 is WSHSY, CDR2 SAAADI. Trimming pared 4 bases from V and 0 bases from J, leaving 16 bases between. In nucleotides, the CDR3 is TGCGCCAGCAGTGCTGGTTTGATAGCTAACTCCTACAATGAGCAGTTCTTC. Translation gives CASSAGLIANSYNEQFF.

Turning to this clone: In the same sample, other DNA sequences code for this CDR3. The chain combines TRBV5-1 with TRBJ2-2; 9 bases are shared with TRBD1. Germline-derived CDR1 and CDR2 are SGHRS and YFSETQ. With V trimmed by 3 bases and J by 5 bases, 5 bases remained unmatched. The CDR3 runs to 15 residues. In DNA, the CDR3 is TGCGCCAGCAGCTCCGGGACAGGGAGAACCGGGGAGCTGTTTTTT. It encodes CASSSGTGRTGELFF.

The chain employs TRBV13 and TRBJ2-1; D might be TRBD1 (6 bases). Germline V lookup: CDR1 PRHDT, CDR2 FYEKMQ (reference sequence). The CDR3 is 13 residues long. Trimming shortened V by 5 bases and J by 6 bases, and 11 bases separated the two germline ends. Written as DNA, the CDR3 is TGTGCCAGCAGCCCGCGGACAGCCAATGAGCAGTTCTTC. The encoded protein is CASSPRTANEQFF.

This clone came up once. The chain has TRBV4-3 and TRBJ2-4; no clear D. Per germline, CDR1 LGHNA and CDR2 YSLEER. Trimming removed 0 bases from V and 8 bases from J, with 17 bases in between. The CDR3 runs 16 residues. The CDR3 sequence is CASSQEGGQKGYIQYF. CDR3 coding DNA: TGCGCCAGCAGCCAAGAGGGCGGCCAAAAAGGGTACATTCAGTACTTC.

A remark on this clone: Other DNA sequences of this sample code for an identical CDR3. The chain couples TRBV18 to TRBJ2-3, with D uncertain. V lost 4 bases and J 0 bases, leaving 5 bases between the germline ends. The CDR3 has 13 residues. CDR1 is KGHSH, CDR2 LQKENI, per germline. DNA of the CDR3: TGTGCCAGCTCACGATCTAGCACAGATACGCAGTATTTT. It translates to CASSRSSTDTQYF.

A note on this clone: The same CDR3 can be traced to other DNA sequences in this sample. This chain connects TRBV7-9 to TRBJ1-1; 7 bases agree with TRBD1. Trimming removed 5 bases from V and 1 base from J; junction bases left unmatched: 7. The V gene's germline CDR1 is SEHNR and CDR2 FQNEAQ (reference sequence). The length of the CDR3 is 15 residues. The DNA for the CDR3 is TGTGCCAGCAGCCCCAGACAGGGTGGGAACACTGAAGCTTTCTTT. This encodes CASSPRQGGNTEAFF.

Regarding this clone: The same CDR3 also results from other DNA sequences found in this sample. The chain carries TRBV30 and TRBJ2-3; D perhaps matches TRBD1 (6 bases). This CDR3 has 15 amino acids. V lost 3 bases and J lost 0, with 13 bases in between. Germline loops: CDR1 GTSNPN, CDR2 SVGIG (reference sequence). CDR3 amino acids: CAWSVGQGSTDTQYF. CDR3 in DNA: TGTGCCTGGAGCGTCGGGCAGGGGAGCACAGATACGCAGTATTTT.

This clone appeared a single time. The DNA for the CDR3 is TGCGCCAGCAGCGGGGGACAGGGAGGAAAGTCACCCCTCCACTTT. This sequence encodes CASSGGQGGKSPLHF. The V and J genes are TRBV5-1 and TRBJ1-6, with 9 bases that match TRBD1. Unmatched junction bases numbered 9, after V lost 4 bases and J lost 10 bases. The CDR3 runs to 15 residues. Germline V lookup: CDR1 SGHRS, CDR2 YFSETQ. The whole variable domain, remainder taken from reference TRBV5-1 and TRBJ1-6, is KAGVTQTPRYLIKTRGQQVTLSCSPISGHRSVSWYQQTPGQGLQFLFEYFSETQRNKGNFPGRFSGRQFSNSRSEMNVSTLELGDSALYLCASSGGQGGKSPLHFGNGTRLTVT.

The chain has TRBV7-6 and TRBJ2-2; TRBD1 aligns across 7 bases. V was pared by 4 bases and J by 2 bases, with 4 bases of the junction left unmatched. This CDR3 is built from 15 residues. In germline, CDR1 is SGHVS, CDR2 FNYEAQ. In nucleotides, the CDR3 is TGTGCCAGCAGCTACGGGGACAGCAACACCGGGGAGCTGTTTTTT. The encoded protein is CASSYGDSNTGELFF.

The V gene is TRBV2, the J gene TRBJ1-6; the match to TRBD1 covers 7 bases. This CDR3 region has 14 residues. V lost 6 bases to trimming and J lost 8 bases; unmatched junction nucleotides: 7. The V gene's germline CDR1 is SNHLY and CDR2 FYNNEI. CDR3 sequence reads: CASRLDRNDSPLHF. CDR3 DNA sequence: TGTGCCAGCAGACTGGACAGGAACGATTCACCCCTCCACTTT.

The V call is TRBV7-2, the J call TRBJ1-5; the D is unclear. The CDR3 is 16 amino acids. Trimming cost V 1 base and J 0 bases, with 10 bases left between them. Germline-derived CDR1 and CDR2 are SGHTA and FQGNSA. CDR3 nucleotide sequence: TGTGCCAGCAGCTTAGGGCAGGTTTATAGCAATCAGCCCCAGCATTTT. Translation: CASSLGQVYSNQPQHF.

The J gene is TRBJ2-7, the V gene TRBV18; D possibly corresponds to TRBD1 (5 bases). The CDR3 is 14 amino acids. The V gene lost 5 bases and the J gene lost 6 bases, with 17 bases spanning the gap. The germline CDR1 and CDR2 sequences are KGHSH and LQKENI. The CDR3 DNA sequence: TGTGCCAGCTCAAGTGACATCGTTACAGGCGAGCAGTACTTC. It translates to CASSSDIVTGEQYF.

The chain uses TRBV7-2 and TRBJ1-2; 7 nucleotides match TRBD1. CDR3 length equals 13 residues. Germline loops: CDR1 SGHTA, CDR2 FQGNSA. Trimming cost V 5 bases and J 8 bases; bases outside gene matches: 8. The CDR3 DNA reads TGTGCCAGCAGCCCGGACAGGATTGGAGGCTACACCTTC. Its protein is CASSPDRIGGYTF.

The chain is built from TRBV29-1 and TRBJ2-1, with 8 bases fitting TRBD2. This CDR3 comprises 16 residues. The V gene end was trimmed by 0 bases and the J gene end by 3 bases; junction bases not matched to a gene: 7. Germline V gene data show CDR1 as SQVTM and CDR2 as ANQGSEA. CDR3 DNA: TGCAGCGTTGAAGATCGCGTAGCGGGGCGCTACAATGAGCAGTTCTTC. Amino acid sequence: CSVEDRVAGRYNEQFF.

This chain uses TRBV30 with TRBJ2-1, with D possibly matching TRBD1 (6 bases). The CDR3 contains 16 residues. The V end was cut by 2 bases, the J end by 4 bases, with 18 bases between. The V gene's germline CDR1 is GTSNPN and CDR2 SVGIG (reference sequence). The CDR3 is CAWSFRGSLTYNEQFF. Here the CDR3 DNA reads TGTGCCTGGAGTTTTAGGGGGAGCCTAACTTACAATGAGCAGTTCTTC.

The chain is built from TRBV6-1 and TRBJ2-7; TRBD1 aligns across 11 bases. V shed 11 bases, J shed 7 bases, and the junction held 16 bases outside the gene matches. Germline V gene sequence: CDR1 MNHNS, CDR2 SASEGT. This CDR3 is built from 15 residues. CDR3 coding DNA: TGTGCCGCCAGTGTGGGGGACAGGGGGGCTGGGGAGCAGTACTTC. This encodes CAASVGDRGAGEQYF.

This sequence joins TRBV28 and TRBJ2-2; no reliable D call. There are 11 residues in the CDR3. CDR1 is MDHEN, CDR2 SYDVKM, per germline. The germline V and J ends were trimmed by 5 bases and 8 bases, with 6 bases remaining between them. The CDR3 protein is CASSAPGELFF. The CDR3 DNA reads TGTGCCAGCAGTGCACCTGGGGAGCTGTTTTTT.

The CDR3 loop is CASSPAPRGFGYGYTF. The CDR3 DNA sequence: TGCGCCAGCAGCCCGGCCCCCAGGGGGTTTGGCTATGGCTACACCTTC. The chain uses TRBV4-1 and TRBJ1-2, with TRBD1 matching over 7 bases. The germline V gene encodes CDR1 MGHRA and CDR2 YSYEKL. V dropped 4 bases and J dropped 4; count of bases not matched to a gene: 12. CDR3 size: 16 residues.

The genes are TRBV5-4 and TRBJ2-7; D assignment may be TRBD1 or TRBD2 (5 bases each). This CDR3 is built from 11 residues. Germline CDR1 SGHNT, CDR2 YYREEE (reference sequence). Trimming took 4 bases from V and 7 from J, leaving 9 bases between them. The CDR3 is CASSLWGEQYF. DNA for the CDR3: TGTGCCAGCAGCCTATGGGGGGAGCAGTACTTC.

The gene calls are TRBV6-1 and TRBJ1-2; 7 bases match TRBD1. J gave up 5 bases and V 4 bases, and 7 bases lay outside the gene matches. The CDR3 runs to 14 residues. Germline V gene lookup returns CDR1 MNHNS and CDR2 SASEGT. CDR3 amino acids: CASSARTGVYGYTF. CDR3 nucleotide sequence: TGTGCCAGCAGTGCAAGAACAGGGGTGTATGGCTACACCTTC.

Note on this clone: This sample also contains other DNA sequences that code for the same CDR3. J is TRBJ1-4 and V is TRBV7-9, with D hard to call. V lost 2 bases and J lost 1, with 5 bases in between. The germline gives CDR1 SEHNR, CDR2 FQNEAQ (reference sequence). The CDR3 loop spans 14 amino acids. The DNA for the CDR3 is TGTGCCAGCAGCTTACTGGGAACTAATGAAAAACTGTTTTTT. Translating gives CASSLLGTNEKLFF.

Comment on this clone: This sample also contains other DNA sequences that code for the same CDR3. The chain carries TRBV4-1 and TRBJ1-2; D perhaps matches TRBD1 (6 bases). V was clipped by 0 bases and J by 3 bases, with 8 bases between them. This CDR3 has 14 amino acids. The V gene's germline CDR1 is MGHRA and CDR2 YSYEKL. CDR3 amino acids: CASSQETGYYGYTF. For the CDR3, the DNA is TGCGCCAGCAGCCAAGAAACAGGGTACTATGGCTACACCTTC.

The rearrangement links TRBV6-1 to TRBJ1-5; the match to TRBD1 covers 7 bases. Germline V lookup: CDR1 MNHNS, CDR2 SASEGT. The CDR3 runs to 14 residues. The ends lost 8 bases at V and 3 bases at J; junction bases unmatched: 7. The DNA for the CDR3 is TGTGCCAGCCTTGGGACAGTACCCAATCAGCCCCAGCATTTT. It yields the protein CASLGTVPNQPQHF.

This sequence joins TRBV19 and TRBJ2-7, with 11 bases fitting TRBD1. V was clipped by 6 bases and J by 6 bases; unmatched bases: 7. This CDR3 region has 14 residues. Germline CDR1 and CDR2: LNHDA and SQIVND (reference sequence). CDR3 protein: CASRTGTGGSEQYF. The CDR3 coding sequence is TGTGCCAGTAGGACCGGGACAGGGGGAAGCGAGCAGTACTTC.

The CDR3 coding sequence is TGCAGCGTTGAAGCGGTGACAGGGCCCTCCTACGAGCAGTACTTC. Translation gives CSVEAVTGPSYEQYF. The chain recombines TRBV29-1 with TRBJ2-7, with TRBD1 identical over 7 bases. This CDR3 is 15 amino acids long. Germline V lookup: CDR1 SQVTM, CDR2 ANQGSEA. V shed 1 base and J 0 bases; nucleotides not matched to a gene: 6.